This T cell receptor (beta chain) was captured in a study of blood T cell repertoires in COVID-19. Authors' analysis steps: Estimated nucleated cell counts came from reference gene primer amplification. The repertoire was sequenced with immunoSEQ multiplex PCR; TCRdb's copy has only in-frame clones and lacks some. V, J and clone size are taken as reported in that table, and D and trimming were inferred from the DNA itself. Of about 99,000 clones in the sample, 84% were seen once. There are 14 residues in the CDR3. The junction had 3 bases not matched to a gene; V was cut back by 1 base and J by 5 bases. The germline V gene has CDR1 SEHNR and CDR2 FQNEAQ (reference sequence).

The sample comprised peripheral blood. The receptor comes from a man in his 70s with active or convalescent COVID-19. The chain links TRBV7-9 to TRBJ2-3, with TRBD2 matching over 7 bases. The CDR3: CASSLGLAVDTQYF. In DNA form, the CDR3 reads TGTGCCAGCAGCTTAGGTCTAGCGGTAGATACGCAGTATTTT. The whole variable domain, filled in from reference TRBV7-9 and TRBJ2-3, reads DTGVSQNPRHKITKRGQNVTFRCDPISEHNRLYWYRQTLGQGPEFLTYFQNEAQLEKSRLLSDRFSAERPKGSFSTLEIQRTEQGDSAMYLCASSLGLAVDTQYFGPGTRLTVL.